Reported below is one T cell receptor beta chain. Antigen unknown. Sequenced material consisted of expressed TCRB transcripts (all of the isolated RNA was reverse transcribed). Clones were read by immunoSEQ multiplex PCR, and TCRdb kept only the in-frame ones, dropping some. The table records about 620,000 clones, about 14% of them present only once. A single heparinised draw of roughly 110 mL on average was taken per donor. The authors sorted CD4+ naive, central memory, regulatory and stem cell-like memory cells via CD45RO/CCR7/CD25/CD127/CD95/CD27. The data were obtained in a study of beta chain features in type 1 diabetes. Study-wide results and caveats: Shorter TCRB CDR3s, moderately but significantly so, marked every one of the four CD4+ subsets in Type 1 diabetes patients.

This CDR3 contains 14 residues. Trimming left V 2 bases short and J 1 base short, with 10 bases between. Germline assignment: CDR1 SGHRS and CDR2 YFSETQ. The TCR originated in a man aged 18 to 30 in good health. J is TRBJ2-7 and V is TRBV5-1; D is undetermined. Sequenced material: naive CD4+ T cells from blood. As DNA, the CDR3 is TGCGCCAGCAGCTTTAAGGGAACTTCCTACGAGCAGTACTTC. Translating gives CASSFKGTSYEQYF.